This TCR beta chain was recovered during a study of graft-versus-host responses after intestinal transplantation. Findings and limits, study-wide: The highest levels of circulating GvH clones went along with early declines in HvG clones after transplant.

With regard to this clone: Antigen unknown.

The repertoire was sequenced with immunoSEQ multiplex PCR; TCRdb's copy has only in-frame clones and lacks some. This sample has 80,000 to 100,000 clones, with 90% to 95% found just once. This CDR3 spans 14 amino acids. Germline CDR1 reads SGHTA; CDR2 reads FQGNSA. Trimming shortened V by 4 bases and J by 1 base, and 8 bases separated the two germline ends. The sequence was collected from a human donor who was the organ donor for an intestinal transplant. The sample consisted of unstimulated CD4+ T cells sorted from spleen or lymph node cells, taken before transplant. The chain joins TRBV7-2 to TRBJ1-5; weak D call: TRBD1 (6 bases). The CDR3 DNA reads as TGTGCCAGCAGCTGGGGGCTGAGCAATCAGCCCCAGCATTTT. Its protein is CASSWGLSNQPQHF. The entire variable domain, with the rest obtained from reference TRBV7-2 and TRBJ1-5, is as follows: GAGVSQSPSNKVTEKGKDVELRCDPISGHTALYWYRQSLGQGLEFLIYFQGNSAPDKSGLPSDRFSAERTGGSVSTLTIQRTQQEDSAVYLCASSWGLSNQPQHFGDGTRLSIL.